The clone carrying this T cell receptor (beta chain) was recorded at least ten times. The data derive from a study of blood T cells in healthy people across ages. This CDR3 contains 16 residues. The V segment lost 1 base and the J segment 2 bases; nucleotides outside the gene matches: 1. CDR1 is SGHTA, CDR2 FQGNSA, per germline. The second PCR ran about 6 to 11 cycles with a sample-barcoded 5' primer and J-beta primers. MiXCR was run by TCRdb on the 5' RACE reads, yielding one entry per CDR3 protein. The table shows some 710,000 distinct CDR3 sequences, with around 45% occurring only once. Sequencing input: blood. This sequence was found in an older man in good health. The V call is TRBV7-2, the J call TRBJ2-1, with 11 bases aligning to TRBD2. This chain's CDR3 is CASSLGGLAAYNEQFF. The CDR3 DNA sequence: TGTGCCAGCAGCTTAGGGGGACTAGCGGCCTACAATGAGCAGTTCTTC. Supplemented by reference TRBV7-2 and TRBJ2-1, the full variable domain reads GAGVSQSPSNKVTEKGKDVELRCDPISGHTALYWYRQSLGQGLEFLIYFQGNSAPDKSGLPSDRFSAERTGGSVSTLTIQRTQQEDSAVYLCASSLGGLAAYNEQFFGPGTRLTVL.